Described below is a single T cell receptor beta chain sequence and its context. This entry is derived from a study of cytomegalovirus exposure and HLA in healthy donors. The PCR used 60 Vbeta and 13 Jbeta primers. Clones were read by immunoSEQ multiplex PCR, and TCRdb kept only the in-frame ones, dropping some. The sample holds 140,000 or so clones, about four fifths seen once. CDR3 length: 15 amino acids. The V and J ends lost 6 bases and 7 bases, in that order; junction bases with no gene match: 12. The germline gives CDR1 SNHLY, CDR2 FYNNEI. The sequenced sample consisted of PBMCs. The chain employs TRBV2 and TRBJ2-1, with 7 bases fitting TRBD1. The clonotype originates from a woman younger than 30 in good health and CMV-seropositive. CDR3 protein: CASSETGRVRNEQFF. For the CDR3, the DNA is TGTGCCAGCAGCGAGACAGGGAGAGTCAGGAATGAGCAGTTCTTC.